A single sample gave rise to the 23 T cell receptor beta chains below, sequenced in a study of post-analysis software for immune sequencing data. Study conclusions and caveats: Included in a set of about five TRBV segments more frequent in patients than controls were TRBV5-6, TRBV5-1 and TRBV20-1.

Their antigens remain unidentified. Tagging with unique molecular identifiers was a feature of the TCR beta cDNA libraries. TCRdb processed the PCR reads anew with MiXCR; each CDR3 protein has one entry. The sample records 650,000 to 850,000 distinct CDR3 sequences, around 50% being singletons. Sequencing was carried out using blood. The receptors were gathered from a girl between 10 and 17 years old with multiple sclerosis.

The chain uses TRBV5-1 and TRBJ2-1; no reliable D call. V lost 1 base to trimming and J lost 2 bases, with 10 bases between them. Per the germline V gene, CDR1 is SGHRS and CDR2 is YFSETQ. The CDR3 has 15 residues. Here the CDR3 reads CASSLLGSPYNEQFF. The CDR3 nucleotides read TGCGCCAGCAGCTTGTTAGGGTCTCCCTACAATGAGCAGTTCTTC.

The V and J genes are TRBV15 and TRBJ2-7, with D possibly being TRBD2 (5 bases). CDR1 and CDR2 (germline): LNHNV, YYDKDF (reference sequence). Trimming took 5 bases from V and 7 from J, leaving 15 bases between them. The CDR3 covers 13 residues. The CDR3 is CATSAGAYDEQYF. In DNA form, the CDR3 reads TGTGCCACCAGCGCGGGCGCGTATGATGAGCAGTACTTC.

This clonotype appeared once. The rearrangement uses TRBV6-5 and TRBJ2-7; TRBD2 matches at 11 bases. The closer fit of TRBJ2-1 to the DNA end suggests the J call may be wrong. This CDR3 is built from 15 residues. Germline V gene lookup returns CDR1 MNHEY and CDR2 SVGAGI. The CDR3 DNA reads as TGTGCCAGCAGTTCTAGCGGGGGGAACGGCAATGAGCAGTTCTTC. It encodes CASSSSGGNGNEQFF.

The chain is built from TRBV6-5 and TRBJ1-6; 8 positions match TRBD1. With 0 bases clipped from V and 6 bases from J, the junction kept 1 base outside the gene matches. Germline-derived CDR1 and CDR2 are MNHEY and SVGAGI. The CDR3 loop spans 15 amino acids. CDR3 protein: CASSYSDRANSPLHF. The CDR3, as DNA: TGTGCCAGCAGTTACTCGGACAGGGCTAATTCACCCCTCCACTTT.

V is TRBV7-9 and J is TRBJ2-5; no definite D call. The CDR3 sequence is 15 residues long. Germline V CDR1 and CDR2: SEHNR, FQNEAQ (reference sequence). V was trimmed by 0 bases and J by 2 bases, leaving 10 bases between them. DNA for the CDR3: TGTGCCAGCAGCTTAGCGCTCAACAGACAAGAGACCCAGTACTTC. This codes for CASSLALNRQETQYF.

This clonotype came up a few times. V gene TRBV6-5 combines with J gene TRBJ2-4; no definite D call. The CDR3 has 12 amino acids. V gave up 5 bases and J gave up 6 bases, with 8 bases separating them. Germline V gene data show CDR1 as MNHEY and CDR2 as SVGAGI. Here the CDR3 reads CASSRTGNIQYF. The CDR3 DNA reads as TGTGCCAGCAGTCGGACGGGAAACATTCAGTACTTC.

This clonotype has just a few counts. The CDR3: CASSLNRDGETQYF. In nucleotides, the CDR3 is TGTGCCAGCAGCTTAAACAGGGATGGGGAGACCCAGTACTTC. The chain employs TRBV7-3 and TRBJ2-5, with TRBD1 as a possible D gene (6 bases). Germline V gives CDR1 SGHTA, CDR2 FQGTGA. Trimming removed 1 base at V and 5 bases at J, with 11 bases between. This CDR3 spans 14 amino acids.

The CDR3 region is CASSLEASGEGTDTQYF. Here the CDR3 DNA reads TGTGCCAGCAGCTTAGAGGCTAGCGGGGAGGGCACAGATACGCAGTATTTT. V and J are TRBV7-8 and TRBJ2-3; the match to TRBD2 covers 9 bases. The V gene end was trimmed by 1 base and the J gene end by 1 base; junction bases not matched to a gene: 6. The CDR3 runs to 17 residues. Germline-derived CDR1 and CDR2 are SGHVS and FQNEAQ.

The chain couples TRBV5-1 to TRBJ1-4; D is ambiguous. Trimming left V 3 bases short and J 0 bases short, with 12 bases between. CDR3 length equals 16 residues. Germline lookup yields CDR1 SGHRS and CDR2 YFSETQ. The DNA for the CDR3 is TGCGCCAGCAGCTCCACACCGGGCGCAACTAATGAAAAACTGTTTTTT. Its protein product is CASSSTPGATNEKLFF. Variable domain in full (rest from reference TRBV5-1 and TRBJ1-4): KAGVTQTPRYLIKTRGQQVTLSCSPISGHRSVSWYQQTPGQGLQFLFEYFSETQRNKGNFPGRFSGRQFSNSRSEMNVSTLELGDSALYLCASSSTPGATNEKLFFGSGTQLSVL.

This clonotype was seen a handful of times. V is TRBV7-8 and J is TRBJ2-7; D is ambiguous. Germline assignment: CDR1 SGHVS and CDR2 FQNEAQ. The V end was cut by 4 bases, the J end by 1 base, with 17 bases between. The CDR3 contains 16 residues. CDR3 loop: CASSYSRTAGSYEQYF. CDR3 DNA sequence: TGTGCCAGCAGCTACTCCCGGACGGCCGGATCCTACGAGCAGTACTTC.

CDR3 in DNA: TGTGCCAGCAGTTACGAGCGTACGCAGTATTTT. Its translation: CASSYERTQYF. The V gene is TRBV6-2 or TRBV6-3, the J gene TRBJ2-3, with D hard to call. CDR3 size: 11 residues. The V gene's germline CDR1 is MNHEY and CDR2 SVGEGT. Between the trimmed V and J ends, which lost 2 bases and 8 bases, there was a span of 5 bases.

The chain carries TRBV7-9 and TRBJ2-3; tentatively, D is TRBD1 (6 bases). The CDR3 runs 14 residues. Trimming stripped 6 bases from V and 3 bases from J, with 13 bases between. Per the germline V gene, CDR1 is SEHNR and CDR2 is FQNEAQ (reference sequence). The CDR3 DNA is TGTGCCAGCAGATCAGGGGATGAGACAGATACGCAGTATTTT. It translates to CASRSGDETDTQYF.

The chain links TRBV20-1 to TRBJ2-5; a possible D gene is TRBD2 (5 bases). CDR1 and CDR2 (germline): DFQATT, SNEGSKA (reference sequence). V lost 3 bases, J lost 3 bases, and 11 bases lay in between. This CDR3 is 13 amino acids long. Here the CDR3 reads CSASKPGKETQYF. The DNA of the CDR3 is TGCAGTGCTAGTAAGCCCGGGAAAGAGACCCAGTACTTC.

The chain employs TRBV7-2 and TRBJ2-5; 8 positions agree with TRBD1. Germline V lookup: CDR1 SGHTA, CDR2 FQGNSA. The CDR3 sequence is 15 residues long. V trimming: 4 bases; J trimming: 4 bases; junction bases outside the gene matches: 8. The CDR3 sequence is CASSYRQGKAETQYF. DNA for the CDR3: TGTGCCAGCAGCTATAGACAGGGGAAGGCAGAGACCCAGTACTTC. The variable domain in full, with the rest retrieved from reference TRBV7-2 and TRBJ2-5, is GAGVSQSPSNKVTEKGKDVELRCDPISGHTALYWYRQSLGQGLEFLIYFQGNSAPDKSGLPSDRFSAERTGGSVSTLTIQRTQQEDSAVYLCASSYRQGKAETQYFGPGTRLLVL.

The chain links TRBV18 to TRBJ2-1; TRBD2 matches 7 bases. Germline-derived CDR1 and CDR2 are KGHSH and LQKENI. The CDR3 totals 15 residues. The trim removed 1 base at V and 2 bases at J, leaving 2 bases unmatched. CDR3 nucleotides: TGTGCCAGCTCACCACAGGGAGGGACCTACAATGAGCAGTTCTTC. Its protein product is CASSPQGGTYNEQFF.

This clonotype was seen ten or more times. This chain uses TRBV6-6 with TRBJ2-5; 7 nucleotides align to TRBD1. J was trimmed by 4 bases and V by 7 bases; bases with no gene match: 6. The CDR3 runs to 13 residues. The V gene's germline CDR1 is MNHNY and CDR2 SVGAGI (reference sequence). CDR3 sequence reads: CASTLQGRETQYF. CDR3 nucleotides: TGTGCCAGCACCCTACAGGGGAGAGAGACCCAGTACTTC.

This clonotype was found a few times. In DNA form, the CDR3 reads TGTGCCAGCAGCTCCCTTACGGGGGGAGATACGCAGTATTTT. It is translated as CASSSLTGGDTQYF. V usage is TRBV7-3 and J usage is TRBJ2-3; 7 nucleotides line up with TRBD2. Per germline, CDR1 SGHTA and CDR2 FQGTGA. Germline trimming cut 4 bases from V and 5 bases from J; bases unmatched to any gene: 6. The CDR3 is made up of 14 amino acids.

About this clonotype: An end of the junction does not agree with germline; a read error may underlie this. This chain joins TRBV6-4 and TRBJ1-1; possible D gene TRBD1, 6 bases. Germline CDR1 is MRHNA and CDR2 is SNTAGT. This CDR3 comprises 18 residues. This CDR3 reads CASSYSPATGSPNTEAFF. The CDR3 region has the DNA TGTGCCAGCAGTTACTCGCCTGCCACAGGGTCACCGAACACTGAAGCTTTCTTT.

The chain employs TRBV2 and TRBJ2-2; D assignment may be TRBD1 or TRBD2 (5 bases each). The germline gives CDR1 SNHLY, CDR2 FYNNEI. The CDR3 spans 15 residues. Trimming took off 7 bases at V and 2 bases at J, with 14 bases between the two ends. CDR3 coding DNA: TGTGCCAGCACCCGGGGCCCTACAAACACCGGGGAGCTGTTTTTT. It codes for CASTRGPTNTGELFF. Drawing the rest from reference TRBV2 and TRBJ2-2, the complete variable domain is EPEVTQTPSHQVTQMGQEVILRCVPISNHLYFYWYRQILGQKVEFLVSFYNNEISEKSEIFDDQFSVERPDGSNFTLKIRSTKLEDSAMYFCASTRGPTNTGELFFGEGSRLTVL.

The CDR3 region is CSGQDRELNQPQHF. The DNA for the CDR3 is TGCAGCGGACAAGACAGGGAATTGAATCAGCCCCAGCATTTT. The chain has TRBV29-1 and TRBJ1-5; 7 positions match TRBD1. With V trimmed by 7 bases and J by 4 bases, 10 bases remained unmatched. The CDR3 length is 14 residues. Germline assignment: CDR1 SQVTM and CDR2 ANQGSEA.

This clonotype was detected a few times. The chain recombines TRBV2 with TRBJ2-6, with TRBD1 as a possible D gene (6 bases). This CDR3 is 15 amino acids long. Trimming took 8 bases from V and 4 from J, leaving 15 bases between them. The germline V gene encodes CDR1 SNHLY and CDR2 FYNNEI. The CDR3 is CASGSGGAGANVLTF. The CDR3 region has the DNA TGTGCCAGCGGATCTGGGGGCGCAGGGGCCAACGTCCTGACTTTC.

There are a few counts of this clonotype. This sequence joins TRBV29-1 and TRBJ2-7; 9 bases agree with TRBD2. V lost 7 bases and J lost 2; bases outside the gene matches: 6. Per the germline V gene, CDR1 is SQVTM and CDR2 is ANQGSEA. The length of the CDR3 is 13 residues. This CDR3 is CSAKGLAAYEQYF. The CDR3 DNA is TGCAGCGCAAAGGGACTAGCAGCCTACGAGCAGTACTTC.

The CDR3 DNA sequence: TGCAGTGTTTATCCTCTAGCGGGAAATTACAATGAGCAGTTCTTC. Translated, it gives CSVYPLAGNYNEQFF. V is TRBV20-1 and J is TRBJ2-1, with TRBD2 matching over 9 bases. Germline assignment: CDR1 DFQATT and CDR2 SNEGSKA (reference sequence). There are 15 residues in the CDR3. J was trimmed by 4 bases and V by 7 bases; bases with no gene match: 11.